This T cell receptor (beta chain) was recorded in a study of cytomegalovirus exposure and HLA in healthy donors. As for the study in general: Earlier, almost 120 million unique TCR beta sequences were recovered from approximately 180 million T cells by an analysis.

Primers included in the PCR were 60 Vbeta and 13 Jbeta primers. Only in-frame clones appear in the TCRdb table, and some are missing; sequencing was by immunoSEQ multiplex PCR. The data show more than 85,000 clones, over 9.5% seen once. Findings and limits, study-wide: As a later analysis showed, several of the most significant clusters appeared to be linked to common viral pathogens. Later on, a genetic analysis was performed. It linked a missense variant in DCLRE1C with V- and J-gene trimming of TCR beta.

This clone was observed a few times. Its antigen remains unknown. CDR1 is WSHSY and CDR2 is SAAADI in the germline V gene. This CDR3 is 13 amino acids long. Germline trimming cut 9 bases from V and 5 bases from J; bases unmatched to any gene: 5. The sample comprised PBMCs. The sequence came from a man aged 40-55 years in good health and CMV-seropositive. V gene TRBV10-2 combines with J gene TRBJ2-1; TRBD2 matches at 9 bases. CDR3 sequence reads: CASISGSNNEQFF. The DNA of the CDR3 is TGCGCCAGTATTAGCGGGAGCAACAATGAGCAGTTCTTC.